Below are 20 T cell receptor beta chains sequenced from a single sample in a study of CD8+CD57+ T cells in acquired aplastic anemia. Investigators profiled TCR beta VDJ and CDR3 from genomic DNA template. TCRdb ran MiXCR on the reads and lists one entry per CDR3 protein. Of 130,000 or so distinct CDR3 sequences listed, 41% were seen once; the top ten hold roughly 8.4%. The sample taken for sequencing was sorted CD4+, CD8+, or CD8+CD57+ T cells (not recorded which) from PBMCs. All receptors come from a human donor in good health, serving as a control.

Ten or more counts support this clonotype. V gene TRBV7-9 combines with J gene TRBJ1-1, with D tentatively TRBD1 (5 bases). V lost 5 bases and J 1 base, leaving 11 bases between the germline ends. There are 14 residues in the CDR3. Germline loops: CDR1 SEHNR, CDR2 FQNEAQ (reference sequence). CDR3 residues: CASSPRVANTEAFF. DNA of the CDR3: TGTGCCAGCAGCCCCAGGGTTGCGAACACTGAAGCTTTCTTT.

This clonotype was detected ten times or more. The V and J genes are TRBV19 and TRBJ1-1, with D maybe TRBD1 (6 bases). V lost 7 bases, J lost 1 base, and 13 bases lay in between. The length of the CDR3 is 14 residues. Germline assignment: CDR1 LNHDA and CDR2 SQIVND (reference sequence). CDR3 in amino acids: CASKGGTKNTEAFF. DNA of the CDR3: TGTGCCAGTAAGGGGGGAACGAAGAACACTGAAGCTTTCTTT.

This clonotype was seen many times. The rearrangement links TRBV5-1 to TRBJ2-3; the match to TRBD2 covers 7 bases. CDR3 length: 15 amino acids. Germline CDR1 reads SGHRS; CDR2 reads YFSETQ. Trimming took 0 bases from V and 5 from J; bases not matched to a gene: 6. This CDR3 reads CASSLAAGERDTQYF. The CDR3, as DNA: TGCGCCAGCAGCTTGGCCGCGGGAGAAAGAGATACGCAGTATTTT.

This clonotype was picked up a small number of times. A single base separates this from a much larger clone, so it may be a read error. The CDR3 does not end in the conserved phenylalanine or tryptophan, so this is likely a read error. The chain couples TRBV7-9 to TRBJ2-5; maybe TRBD2 (6 bases). Trimming removed 1 base from V and 5 bases from J, with 11 bases in between. CDR1 and CDR2 from the germline V gene are SEHNR and FQNEAQ (reference sequence). This CDR3 region has 14 residues. The CDR3 loop is CASSLVGGLETQYS. Written as DNA, the CDR3 is TGTGCCAGCAGCTTAGTGGGGGGTCTGGAGACCCAGTACTCC.

This clonotype appeared many times. The rearrangement uses TRBV30 and TRBJ2-1; 10 positions agree with TRBD1. This CDR3 spans 13 amino acids. The V and J ends lost 8 bases and 9 bases, in that order; junction bases with no gene match: 10. The V gene's germline CDR1 is GTSNPN and CDR2 SVGIG (reference sequence). CDR3 nucleotides: TGTGCCGGACAGAGACAGGGGGCTAGTGAGCAGTTCTTC. It codes for CAGQRQGASEQFF.

The chain carries TRBV15 and TRBJ1-2; D is undetermined. The CDR3 runs to 14 residues. Germline assignment: CDR1 LNHNV and CDR2 YYDKDF (reference sequence). Trimming removed 1 base at V and 0 bases at J, with 6 bases between. Written as DNA, the CDR3 is TGTGCCACCAGCAGAGCCAGAACTAACTATGGCTACACCTTC. Translated: CATSRARTNYGYTF. Using reference TRBV15 and TRBJ1-2 for the parts outside the CDR3, the full variable domain is DAMVIQNPRYQVTQFGKPVTLSCSQTLNHNVMYWYQQKSSQAPKLLFHYYDKDFNNEADTPDNFQSRRPNTSFCFLDIRSPGLGDTAMYLCATSRARTNYGYTFGSGTRLTVV.

On this clonotype: The junction does not match germline at one end; this may be a read error. V is TRBV6-1 and J is TRBJ2-4; 12 bases are shared with TRBD2. Germline CDR1 and CDR2: MNHNS and SASEGT. The CDR3 is 15 residues long. CDR3 residues: CAGSPGLAGTNIQYF. The DNA for the CDR3 is TGTGCCGGCAGTCCCGGACTAGCGGGAACAAACATTCAGTACTTC.

This clonotype has more than one count but fewer than ten. The chain couples TRBV10-2 to TRBJ1-3, with no clear D. Trimming pared 3 bases from V and 0 bases from J, leaving 12 bases between. This CDR3 is 16 amino acids long. CDR1 is WSHSY, CDR2 SAAADI, per germline. CDR3 DNA sequence: TGCGCCAGCAGTGATCAGGCACCACGCTCTGGAAACACCATATATTTT. This encodes CASSDQAPRSGNTIYF.

The chain recombines TRBV29-1 with TRBJ2-6; D is possibly TRBD1 (6 bases). The CDR3 consists of 12 residues. V was shortened by 5 bases and J by 4 bases, with 6 bases between the two germline ends. The V gene's germline CDR1 is SQVTM and CDR2 ANQGSEA. CDR3 DNA sequence: TGCAGCGTTACAGGGGGGGCCAACGTCCTGACTTTC. It is translated as CSVTGGANVLTF.

The chain joins TRBV24-1 to TRBJ2-7; 11 nucleotides match TRBD2. J lost 0 bases, V lost 6 bases, and 3 bases had no gene match. This CDR3 region has 15 residues. CDR1 KGHDR and CDR2 SFDVKD come from the germline V gene. The CDR3 sequence: CATSSSGRSSYEQYF. The CDR3 region has the DNA TGTGCCACCAGTTCTAGCGGGAGGAGCTCCTACGAGCAGTACTTC.

Note on this clonotype: The conserved final phenylalanine or tryptophan is absent from the CDR3, which likely points to a read error. This rearrangement joins TRBV12-3 or TRBV12-4 to TRBJ2-1; unclear D gene. The length of the CDR3 is 13 residues. V was trimmed by 6 bases and J by 6 bases, leaving 12 bases between them. The CDR3 bases are TGTGCCAGCAGCCGCAGCACAGCCAATGAGCAGTTCTCC. Amino acid sequence: CASSRSTANEQFS.

This chain connects TRBV12-3 or TRBV12-4 to TRBJ2-1; 10 nucleotides line up with TRBD2. The CDR3 contains 12 residues. V dropped 2 bases and J dropped 12; count of bases not matched to a gene: 1. Here the CDR3 reads CASSLLAGVQFF. The CDR3 nucleotides are TGTGCCAGCAGTTTACTAGCGGGGGTGCAGTTCTTC.

CDR3 region: CASSEGWRLQQYF. The DNA of the CDR3 is TGTGCCAGCAGTGAAGGGTGGAGGCTGCAGCAGTACTTC. The rearrangement links TRBV2 to TRBJ2-7; D might be TRBD2 (5 bases). Trimming left V 1 base short and J 8 bases short, with 12 bases between. The CDR3 runs to 13 residues. Germline V lookup: CDR1 SNHLY, CDR2 FYNNEI.

The chain carries TRBV19 and TRBJ1-1; D gene unclear. V gave up 1 base and J gave up 1 base, with 4 bases separating them. Germline V gene sequence: CDR1 LNHDA, CDR2 SQIVND (reference sequence). The CDR3 is 13 residues long. The CDR3 reads CASSIARNTEAFF. The DNA of the CDR3 is TGTGCCAGTAGTATAGCCAGGAACACTGAAGCTTTCTTT.

Many counts were recorded for this clonotype. The chain couples TRBV5-1 to TRBJ2-7; D not resolved. The CDR3 totals 13 residues. Germline-derived CDR1 and CDR2 are SGHRS and YFSETQ. The V and J ends lost 4 bases and 3 bases respectively, with 11 bases between them. CDR3 in amino acids: CASSEPLGYEQYF. CDR3 nucleotide sequence: TGCGCCAGCAGCGAACCCCTGGGCTACGAGCAGTACTTC.

Only one count was recorded for this clonotype. The rearrangement links TRBV24-1 to TRBJ2-5; possibly TRBD2 for D (6 bases). The length of the CDR3 is 16 residues. Germline assignment: CDR1 KGHDR and CDR2 SFDVKD. Trimming removed 12 bases at V and 1 base at J, with 23 bases between. CDR3 sequence: CALETGEIGRQETQYF. CDR3 DNA: TGTGCCCTCGAAACGGGGGAAATCGGTCGCCAAGAGACCCAGTACTTC.

The CDR3 spells CAITDGQGSSYEQYF. In DNA, the CDR3 is TGTGCCATCACCGACGGACAGGGGTCGTCCTACGAGCAGTACTTC. This rearrangement joins TRBV10-3 to TRBJ2-7, with 9 bases that match TRBD1. CDR1 is ENHRY, CDR2 SYGVKD, per germline. The CDR3 runs 15 residues. The J segment lost 1 base and the V segment lost 7 bases, leaving 8 bases of the junction unmatched.

The table lists this clonotype with a count of one. One junction end does not reproduce the germline sequence, and a read error may be involved. The chain uses TRBV11-2 and TRBJ1-5, with TRBD1 as a possible D gene (5 bases). Germline V lookup: CDR1 SGHAT, CDR2 FQNNGV. This CDR3 comprises 17 residues. CDR3 in amino acids: CASSLGVSRVFRQPQHF. CDR3 nucleotides: TGCGCCAGCAGCTTAGGGGTGAGCAGGGTGTTTCGTCAGCCCCAGCATTTT.

In its sample, this clonotype was seen many times. This chain joins TRBV6-1 and TRBJ2-7; 7 bases line up with TRBD2. This CDR3 has 13 residues. V dropped 8 bases and J dropped 3; count of bases not matched to a gene: 7. Germline CDR1 reads MNHNS; CDR2 reads SASEGT. The CDR3 region has the DNA TGTGCCAGCGCTGCGGGAGATCGCTACGAGCAGTACTTC. Its protein product is CASAAGDRYEQYF.

This clonotype has ten or more counts. V usage is TRBV19 and J usage is TRBJ1-6; 7 positions match TRBD1. Germline V CDR1 and CDR2: LNHDA, SQIVND (reference sequence). V gave up 6 bases and J gave up 0 bases; unmatched junction bases: 11. The CDR3 runs to 18 residues. The CDR3 spells CASRNRGVSGSYNSPLHF. For the CDR3, the DNA is TGTGCCAGTAGAAACAGGGGAGTGAGCGGCTCCTATAATTCACCCCTCCACTTT.